The rows below give T cell receptor beta chains drawn from one sample of a study of vaccination effects on CD4 cells after COVID-19. The table came from immunoSEQ multiplex PCR; TCRdb's copy has only in-frame clones and leaves some out. The sample contains some 70,000 clones, about four fifths of which appear only once. Their recognized antigens are unknown. The sequences come from CD4+ T cells from PBMCs cultured with SARS-CoV-2 spike peptides, collected before COVID-19 vaccination. The receptors originated from a human donor who received a COVID-19 vaccine. The CDR3 runs from the conserved cysteine through the conserved F or W. The order of the fields is clone size, J gene, D gene, V gene, CDR3 protein, CDR3 DNA. A D gene is named only where the DNA matches it firmly. Part of the rows lack a size; the others show once, few, many or a class for expanded clones.

abundance: .
j_gene: TRBJ2-4
d_gene: TRBD2
v_gene: TRBV3-1/TRBV3-2
CDR3aa: CASSPWGTSGGPIAKNIQYF
CDR3nt: TGTGCCAGCAGCCCATGGGGGACTAGCGGGGGACCAATAGCCAAAAACATTCAGTACTTC

abundance: .
j_gene: TRBJ2-3
d_gene: .
v_gene: TRBV19
CDR3aa: CASASTEFSTDTQYF
CDR3nt: TGTGCCAGTGCCTCGACAGAGTTTAGCACAGATACGCAGTATTTT

abundance: .
j_gene: TRBJ2-5
d_gene: .
v_gene: TRBV5-1
CDR3aa: CASSLSRGREETQYF
CDR3nt: TGCGCCAGCAGCTTGAGCAGGGGGAGGGAAGAGACCCAGTACTTC

abundance: .
j_gene: TRBJ2-1
d_gene: .
v_gene: TRBV20-1
CDR3aa: CSASSLQGRYNEQFF
CDR3nt: TGCAGTGCTAGTAGTTTGCAGGGACGCTACAATGAGCAGTTCTTC

abundance: .
j_gene: TRBJ2-1
d_gene: .
v_gene: TRBV5-1
CDR3aa: CASSESRDNEQFF
CDR3nt: TGCGCCAGCAGCGAAAGTAGGGACAATGAGCAGTTCTTC

abundance: once
j_gene: TRBJ1-2
d_gene: .
v_gene: TRBV11-2
CDR3aa: CASSSLREGGYTF
CDR3nt: TGTGCCAGCAGCTCGTTAAGGGAGGGAGGCTACACCTTC

abundance: few
j_gene: TRBJ1-4
d_gene: TRBD1
v_gene: TRBV30
CDR3aa: CAWSTNRGKLFF
CDR3nt: TGTGCCTGGAGTACAAACAGGGGAAAACTGTTTTTT

abundance: .
j_gene: TRBJ2-2
d_gene: .
v_gene: TRBV6-1
CDR3aa: CASSVSGLVMAGELFF
CDR3nt: TGTGCCAGCAGTGTATCCGGGCTAGTCATGGCCGGGGAGCTGTTTTTT

abundance: few
j_gene: TRBJ1-1
d_gene: TRBD1
v_gene: TRBV6-5
CDR3aa: CASSYNRGLWDTEAFF
CDR3nt: TGTGCCAGCAGTTACAACAGGGGGCTTTGGGACACTGAAGCTTTCTTT

abundance: .
j_gene: TRBJ2-1
d_gene: .
v_gene: TRBV24-1
CDR3aa: CATSASIGAGIRNEQFF
CDR3nt: TGTGCCACCAGTGCCTCAATTGGGGCAGGGATCCGCAATGAGCAGTTCTTC